This T cell receptor beta chain originates from a study of cytomegalovirus exposure and HLA in healthy donors. The PCR had 60 Vbeta and 13 Jbeta primers. Profiling relied on immunoSEQ multiplex PCR, and the TCRdb table lists in-frame clones only, not all of them. The data hold about 140,000 clones, with 76% observed a single time. The CDR3 has 13 residues. Germline lookup yields CDR1 MNHEY and CDR2 SMNVEV (reference sequence). The V end lost 6 bases, the J end lost 1 base, and 9 bases lay between the germline ends. Material for sequencing was PBMCs. This chain connects TRBV27 to TRBJ1-1; D is undetermined. The sequence derives from a male donor in good health and CMV-seronegative. For the CDR3, the DNA is TGTGCCAGCAGCCCCAGAAGGAACACTGAAGCTTTCTTT. Protein sequence: CASSPRRNTEAFF.